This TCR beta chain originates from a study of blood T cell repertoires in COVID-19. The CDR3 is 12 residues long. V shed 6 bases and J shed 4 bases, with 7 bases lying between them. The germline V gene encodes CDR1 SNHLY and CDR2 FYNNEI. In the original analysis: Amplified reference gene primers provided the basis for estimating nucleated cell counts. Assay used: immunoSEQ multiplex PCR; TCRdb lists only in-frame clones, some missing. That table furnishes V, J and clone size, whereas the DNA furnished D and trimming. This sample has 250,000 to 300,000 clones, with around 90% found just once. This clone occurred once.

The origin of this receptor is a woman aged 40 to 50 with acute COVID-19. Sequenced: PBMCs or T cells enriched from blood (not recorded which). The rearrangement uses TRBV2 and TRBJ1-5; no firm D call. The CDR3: CASSRGNQPQHF. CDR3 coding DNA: TGTGCCAGCAGCCGGGGTAATCAGCCCCAGCATTTT.